Described below is a single T cell receptor beta chain sequence and its context. Its matching antigen is unknown. This entry is derived from a study of a mutant IDH1 vaccine in newly diagnosed glioma. TCRdb keeps only in-frame clones here, not all; method: immunoSEQ multiplex PCR. The sample shows about 84,000 clones, more than 80% of them seen only once. Time point meaning: week 47, end of study. Every vaccine dose comprised 300 ug of mutant IDH1 20-mer peptide plus topical imiquimod. The starting material was PBMCs, obtained from a glioma patient whose treatment included an IDH1 peptide vaccine. The source of this sequence is a man in his forties with glioma.

The DNA for the CDR3 is TGTGCCAGCAAGGCGGTGGGCGAGCAGTACTTC. This sequence encodes CASKAVGEQYF. The gene calls are TRBV28 and TRBJ2-7; D not resolved. The germline V gene has CDR1 MDHEN and CDR2 SYDVKM. Trimming shortened V by 7 bases and J by 6 bases, and 10 bases separated the two germline ends. The CDR3 loop spans 11 amino acids.